Sequencing of this TCR beta chain was carried out in a study of CD8 T cell repertoires and HIV-1 epitope variants. CDR1 is LNHDA, CDR2 SQIVND, per germline (reference sequence). V dropped 1 base and J dropped 4; count of bases not matched to a gene: 7. CDR3 length: 15 residues. Generated by immunoSEQ multiplex PCR, the TCRdb table keeps only in-frame clones and is missing some. The sample records fewer than 6,500 clones, roughly 66% being singletons. This clone has a handful of counts. What it binds is not known. The source material was cultured CD8+ T cells derived from PBMCs. This TCR derives from a male donor with HIV. The genes are TRBV19 and TRBJ2-7; 7 bases map to TRBD1. The chain's CDR3 is CASSIAQGLVYEQYF. The CDR3 nucleotides read TGTGCCAGTAGTATAGCACAGGGGTTGGTTTACGAGCAGTACTTC.